The clone carrying this TCR beta chain showed up just a few times. Germline-derived CDR1 and CDR2 are MGHDK and SYGVNS. The CDR3 is 13 amino acids. After removal of 6 bases from V and 0 bases from J, the junction contained 1 base not matched to a gene. The data stem from a study of cytomegalovirus exposure and HLA in healthy donors. With 60 Vbeta and 13 Jbeta primers, the PCR was carried out. TCRdb's copy holds only in-frame clones and misses some; the assay was immunoSEQ multiplex PCR. The sample yields 200,000 or so clones, roughly 74% seen once. This TCR derives from a woman aged 25 to 39 in good health and CMV-seropositive. This sequence joins TRBV25-1 and TRBJ2-7; 8 bases agree with TRBD2. Sequenced input: PBMCs. The CDR3 bases are TGTGCCAGCAGGCGGGGGGCCTCCTACGAGCAGTACTTC. This encodes CASRRGASYEQYF.